This T cell receptor (beta chain) emerged from a study of blood T cell repertoires in COVID-19. About the research overall: Whether acute or convalescent, the COVID-19 samples came from the United States, Italy and Spain.

Original handling: Reference gene primer amplification in the assay estimated nucleated cell counts. The data were produced by immunoSEQ multiplex PCR, yet TCRdb's version contains in-frame clones alone and is incomplete. V and J calls and clone size are copied from that table; D and trimming were computed from the DNA. This sample has 250,000 to 350,000 clones, with around 91% found just once. This CDR3 is 18 amino acids long. Germline CDR1 and CDR2: SGDLS and YYNGEE. V shed 10 bases and J 8 bases; nucleotides not matched to a gene: 21. Participants spanned ages about 18 to 95 years and resided in over 20 US areas. In assigning cohorts, the study relied on participant-reported clinical history.

The clonotype originates from a woman in her late teens or twenties with acute COVID-19. The gene calls are TRBV9 and TRBJ2-1; 13 bases are shared with TRBD2. Sequencing was done on a sample of PBMCs or T cells enriched from blood (not recorded which). CDR3 sequence (DNA): TGTGCCTCAAGCCCGGATAAGGGACTAGCGGGAAAAATGCATGAGCAGTTCTTC. Its translation is CASSPDKGLAGKMHEQFF.